The 30 T cell receptor beta chains reported below all come from one sample, sequenced in a study of blood T cell repertoires in COVID-19. Profiling relied on immunoSEQ multiplex PCR, and the TCRdb table lists in-frame clones only, not all of them. The sample lists 200,000 to 250,000 clones; approximately 80% were seen once. Material for sequencing was peripheral blood. Receptors were obtained from a woman older than 75 with COVID-19, enrolled during active disease.

This clone appeared once. Written as DNA, the CDR3 is TGTGCCAGCACCCTCGGGGATTTCTATGGCTACACCTTC. Its translation: CASTLGDFYGYTF. The chain carries TRBV28 and TRBJ1-2; no definite D call. Per the germline V gene, CDR1 is MDHEN and CDR2 is SYDVKM. The CDR3 has 13 amino acids. V was cut by 7 bases and J by 4 bases, with 13 bases left in between.

The chain carries TRBV7-9 and TRBJ1-1, with 9 bases aligning to TRBD1. The CDR3 length is 14 residues. Trimming took 4 bases from V and 4 from J; bases not matched to a gene: 4. Germline-derived CDR1 and CDR2 are SEHNR and FQNEAQ (reference sequence). CDR3 amino acids: CASSSTGGATEAFF. The CDR3, as DNA: TGTGCCAGCAGCTCGACAGGGGGGGCCACTGAAGCTTTCTTT.

The rearrangement joins TRBV5-1 to TRBJ2-1, with D uncertain. Germline V gene sequence: CDR1 SGHRS, CDR2 YFSETQ. The CDR3 is made up of 15 amino acids. Between the trimmed V and J ends, which lost 0 bases and 2 bases, there was a span of 9 bases. The DNA for the CDR3 is TGCGCCAGCAGCTTGGCCTCGGTCGCCTACAATGAGCAGTTCTTC. It is translated as CASSLASVAYNEQFF.

The gene calls are TRBV12-3 or TRBV12-4 and TRBJ1-5; D is ambiguous. V lost 5 bases, J lost 5 bases, and 10 bases lay in between. CDR3 length: 13 residues. The CDR3: CASSRRVDQPQHF. DNA of the CDR3: TGTGCCAGCAGTCGTCGGGTCGATCAGCCCCAGCATTTT.

This sequence joins TRBV20-1 and TRBJ1-4; D unresolved. The CDR3 has 14 residues. Germline assignment: CDR1 DFQATT and CDR2 SNEGSKA (reference sequence). The V gene lost 3 bases and the J gene lost 3 bases, with 11 bases spanning the gap. CDR3 bases: TGCAGTGCTAGTTTGCCCCCGGCTAATGAAAAACTGTTTTTT. Protein: CSASLPPANEKLFF.

Turning to this clone: The sample holds other DNA sequences that translate to the same CDR3. The chain combines TRBV27 with TRBJ1-5; tentative D call: TRBD1 (6 bases). The CDR3 runs to 15 residues. V dropped 3 bases and J dropped 6 bases, with 15 bases sitting between them. CDR1 is MNHEY, CDR2 SMNVEV, per germline (reference sequence). The DNA for the CDR3 is TGTGCCAGCAGTTTGGCTCGGGGGGCGAGTCAGCCCCAGCATTTT. Translation gives CASSLARGASQPQHF.

This sequence joins TRBV4-1 and TRBJ2-5; 10 bases are a match to TRBD2. This CDR3 has 13 residues. Trimming cost V 3 bases and J 5 bases; bases outside gene matches: 0. Germline assignment: CDR1 MGHRA and CDR2 YSYEKL. The CDR3 is CASSQGLAETQYF. In nucleotides, the CDR3 is TGCGCCAGCAGCCAGGGACTAGCGGAGACCCAGTACTTC.

This clone has more than one count but fewer than ten. The chain has TRBV4-1 and TRBJ1-1; D is uncertain. CDR1 is MGHRA, CDR2 YSYEKL, per germline. This CDR3 has 15 amino acids. V lost 0 bases and J lost 4, with 12 bases in between. In nucleotides, the CDR3 is TGCGCCAGCAGCCAAGAGAGCTTTCCGGGCACTGAAGCTTTCTTT. This gives the protein CASSQESFPGTEAFF.

The chain uses TRBV4-2 and TRBJ1-1; D unresolved. The CDR3 sequence is 14 residues long. V was trimmed by 5 bases and J by 7 bases, leaving 17 bases between them. Per the germline V gene, CDR1 is LGHNA and CDR2 is YNFKEQ. The CDR3 is CASSTGSETLEAFF. Written as DNA, the CDR3 is TGTGCCAGCAGCACGGGGTCGGAGACCCTTGAAGCTTTCTTT.

There are a few counts of this clone. The J gene is TRBJ1-5, the V gene TRBV9, with TRBD1 matching over 10 bases. The V gene end was trimmed by 4 bases and the J gene end by 6 bases; junction bases not matched to a gene: 7. Germline CDR1 is SGDLS and CDR2 is YYNGEE. CDR3 length: 15 residues. CDR3 nucleotide sequence: TGTGCCAGCAGCCCGACAGGGGGCCCGGGTCAGCCCCAGCATTTT. It encodes CASSPTGGPGQPQHF.

This clone was observed once. The V call is TRBV9, the J call TRBJ1-2, with no clear D. V gave up 2 bases and J gave up 4 bases, with 6 bases separating them. The CDR3 has 12 residues. CDR1 is SGDLS and CDR2 is YYNGEE in the germline V gene. The CDR3 region is CASSVSSYGYTF. CDR3 nucleotides: TGTGCCAGCAGCGTCTCCAGCTATGGCTACACCTTC.

This chain joins TRBV5-6 and TRBJ1-4; 7 bases agree with TRBD1. The V and J ends lost 2 bases and 4 bases, in that order; junction bases with no gene match: 5. CDR1 is SGHDT and CDR2 is YYEEEE in the germline V gene. CDR3 size: 15 residues. CDR3 protein: CASSLGGFGNEKLFF. Here the CDR3 DNA reads TGTGCCAGCAGCTTAGGGGGCTTCGGTAATGAAAAACTGTTTTTT.

This chain connects TRBV19 to TRBJ1-2, with a tentative D call TRBD1 (5 bases). Trimming took 5 bases from V and 4 from J, leaving 11 bases between them. CDR3 length: 13 residues. Germline V gives CDR1 LNHDA, CDR2 SQIVND (reference sequence). The CDR3 DNA reads as TGTGCCAGTAGTCCCCTGACAGCCTATGGCTACACCTTC. This sequence encodes CASSPLTAYGYTF.

The CDR3 reads CASSQDPYRSYTF. Here the CDR3 DNA reads TGTGCCAGCAGCCAAGATCCCTATAGAAGCTACACCTTC. The gene calls are TRBV3-1 (or the pseudogene TRBV3-2) and TRBJ1-2; no clear D gene. Germline V gene lookup returns CDR1 LGHDT and CDR2 YNNKEL (reference sequence). The CDR3 length is 13 residues. V lost 0 bases and J 9 bases, leaving 11 bases between the germline ends.

This clone has a single count. This chain connects TRBV15 to TRBJ1-1; D call uncertain. V was pared by 0 bases and J by 4 bases, with 15 bases between. Germline values: CDR1 LNHNV, CDR2 YYDKDF (reference sequence). The CDR3 sequence is 16 residues long. Here the CDR3 reads CATSRDPRPRGTEAFF. CDR3 DNA sequence: TGTGCCACCAGCAGAGATCCTAGGCCACGGGGCACTGAAGCTTTCTTT. The whole variable domain, filled in from reference TRBV15 and TRBJ1-1, reads DAMVIQNPRYQVTQFGKPVTLSCSQTLNHNVMYWYQQKSSQAPKLLFHYYDKDFNNEADTPDNFQSRRPNTSFCFLDIRSPGLGDTAMYLCATSRDPRPRGTEAFFGQGTRLTVV.

Note on this clone: The sample contains more than one DNA sequence encoding this CDR3. The DNA for the CDR3 is TGCGCCAGCAGCCCGGACAGGGAGGGCTACACCTTC. Its translation is CASSPDREGYTF. This chain uses TRBV5-1 with TRBJ1-2, with TRBD1 matching 8 bases. This CDR3 comprises 12 residues. Looked up from germline, CDR1 is SGHRS and CDR2 is YFSETQ. V shed 4 bases and J 8 bases; nucleotides not matched to a gene: 4.

The genes are TRBV3-1 (or the pseudogene TRBV3-2) and TRBJ2-5, with 8 bases fitting TRBD2. Germline CDR1 LGHDT, CDR2 YNNKEL (reference sequence). The CDR3 totals 19 residues. Trimming at V came to 4 bases and at J to 4 bases, leaving 20 bases not matched to a gene. The CDR3 region has the DNA TGTGCCAGCAGCCTAGTAGGAGCGGGAGCTTCCCGGGGGGGAGAGACCCAGTACTTC. Translated: CASSLVGAGASRGGETQYF.

This clone appeared once. This chain joins TRBV18 and TRBJ2-7, with a tentative D call TRBD2 (6 bases). The ends were cut back, 3 bases at V and 0 bases at J, with 12 bases in the middle. Looked up from germline, CDR1 is KGHSH and CDR2 is LQKENI. The CDR3 totals 15 residues. CDR3 residues: CASSPGGRSSYEQYF. CDR3 coding DNA: TGTGCCAGCTCACCGGGGGGACGAAGCTCCTACGAGCAGTACTTC.

This clone came up a few times. This chain connects TRBV7-2 to TRBJ2-3; D possibly corresponds to TRBD1 (5 bases). The CDR3 runs to 14 residues. V lost 3 bases to trimming and J lost 2 bases, with 9 bases between them. The germline V gene encodes CDR1 SGHTA and CDR2 FQGNSA. This chain's CDR3 is CASSFQGITDTQYF. The CDR3 nucleotides read TGTGCCAGCAGCTTCCAGGGTATCACAGATACGCAGTATTTT.

The chain links TRBV29-1 to TRBJ2-3; 10 bases agree with TRBD2. Germline-derived CDR1 and CDR2 are SQVTM and ANQGSEA. This CDR3 is built from 14 residues. The V gene end was trimmed by 6 bases and the J gene end by 3 bases; junction bases not matched to a gene: 6. For the CDR3, the DNA is TGCAGCGTGGGACTAGCGTCGCGTACAGATACGCAGTATTTT. Amino acid sequence: CSVGLASRTDTQYF.

V usage is TRBV28 and J usage is TRBJ1-2, with D perhaps TRBD1 (5 bases). This CDR3 is built from 13 residues. Germline V gene sequence: CDR1 MDHEN, CDR2 SYDVKM. Trimming left V 8 bases short and J 4 bases short, with 14 bases between. The CDR3 DNA reads as TGTGCCAGCGATAGAAGGGGCGGCTATGGCTACACCTTC. Translated: CASDRRGGYGYTF.

V and J are TRBV5-1 and TRBJ1-1; 7 positions match TRBD1. This CDR3 is 14 amino acids long. Germline V CDR1 and CDR2: SGHRS, YFSETQ. The V and J ends lost 3 bases and 3 bases, in that order; junction bases with no gene match: 5. The CDR3 sequence is CASSSQGEDTEAFF. DNA of the CDR3: TGCGCCAGCAGCTCCCAGGGGGAGGACACTGAAGCTTTCTTT. The variable domain in full, completed from reference TRBV5-1 and TRBJ1-1, reads KAGVTQTPRYLIKTRGQQVTLSCSPISGHRSVSWYQQTPGQGLQFLFEYFSETQRNKGNFPGRFSGRQFSNSRSEMNVSTLELGDSALYLCASSSQGEDTEAFFGQGTRLTVV.

This rearrangement joins TRBV2 to TRBJ1-6; 10 bases map to TRBD1. CDR3 length: 14 residues. Germline CDR1 reads SNHLY; CDR2 reads FYNNEI. V was pared by 6 bases and J by 10 bases, with 6 bases of the junction left unmatched. CDR3 amino acids: CASRTDRGASPLHF. CDR3 nucleotide sequence: TGTGCCAGCAGAACGGACAGGGGGGCCTCACCCCTCCACTTT.

The V and J genes are TRBV28 and TRBJ2-1; 9 bases fit TRBD1. Germline-derived CDR1 and CDR2 are MDHEN and SYDVKM. CDR3 length: 15 amino acids. With V trimmed by 5 bases and J by 2 bases, 4 bases remained unmatched. The CDR3 sequence is CASSQGTGTYNEQFF. Written as DNA, the CDR3 is TGTGCCAGCAGTCAAGGGACAGGGACCTACAATGAGCAGTTCTTC.

The V and J genes are TRBV13 and TRBJ2-5; possibly TRBD2 for D (6 bases). V was shortened by 6 bases and J by 4 bases, with 12 bases between the two germline ends. This CDR3 has 13 residues. Germline V gene sequence: CDR1 PRHDT, CDR2 FYEKMQ (reference sequence). CDR3: CASSSPGGETQYF. DNA of the CDR3: TGTGCCAGCAGTTCCCCCGGGGGAGAGACCCAGTACTTC.

This clone was observed a few times. The chain carries TRBV6-5 and TRBJ1-2; D possibly corresponds to TRBD1 (6 bases). Trimming cost V 5 bases and J 2 bases, with 9 bases left between them. The CDR3 loop spans 13 amino acids. Germline CDR1 and CDR2: MNHEY and SVGAGI. This chain's CDR3 is CASSTGMNYGYTF. The CDR3 bases are TGTGCCAGCAGTACAGGGATGAACTATGGCTACACCTTC.

The gene calls are TRBV5-1 and TRBJ2-1; 15 bases line up with TRBD2. CDR3 size: 15 residues. The germline V gene has CDR1 SGHRS and CDR2 YFSETQ. V lost 4 bases to trimming and J lost 8 bases; unmatched junction nucleotides: 4. CDR3 region: CASSPGLAGGDEQFF. The CDR3 DNA reads TGCGCCAGCAGCCCGGGACTAGCGGGGGGCGATGAGCAGTTCTTC.

DNA for the CDR3: TGCGCCAGCAGCCACCTAACTCTGCAAACTGAAGCTTTCTTT. Amino acids: CASSHLTLQTEAFF. The chain uses TRBV4-1 and TRBJ1-1, with D uncertain. CDR3 length: 14 residues. Trimming shortened V by 3 bases and J by 5 bases, and 13 bases separated the two germline ends. CDR1 and CDR2 (germline): MGHRA, YSYEKL.

The rearrangement joins TRBV25-1 to TRBJ1-1; no definite D call. The CDR3 has 15 residues. Germline CDR1 and CDR2: MGHDK and SYGVNS. The ends were cut back, 1 base at V and 11 bases at J, with 20 bases in the middle. CDR3 sequence: CASSESPHTWERAFF. The CDR3 DNA sequence: TGTGCCAGCAGTGAATCCCCCCACACATGGGAGCGGGCTTTCTTT.

The chain couples TRBV7-9 to TRBJ2-3; 8 positions agree with TRBD1. Germline CDR1 SEHNR, CDR2 FQNEAQ (reference sequence). Trimming removed 4 bases from V and 3 bases from J; junction bases left unmatched: 6. CDR3 length: 15 residues. CDR3 in amino acids: CASSYLGQGTDTQYF. DNA of the CDR3: TGTGCCAGCAGCTACCTCGGACAGGGAACAGATACGCAGTATTTT.